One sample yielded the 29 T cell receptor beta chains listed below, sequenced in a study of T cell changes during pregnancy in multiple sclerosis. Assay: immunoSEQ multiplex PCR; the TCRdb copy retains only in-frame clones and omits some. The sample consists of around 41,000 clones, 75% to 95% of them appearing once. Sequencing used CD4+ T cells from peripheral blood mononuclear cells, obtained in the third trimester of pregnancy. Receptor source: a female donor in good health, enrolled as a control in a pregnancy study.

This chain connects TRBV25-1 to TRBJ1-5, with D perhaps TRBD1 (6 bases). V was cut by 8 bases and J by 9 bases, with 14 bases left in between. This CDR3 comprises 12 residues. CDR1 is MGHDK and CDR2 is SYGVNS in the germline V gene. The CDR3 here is CASAQGRGPQHF. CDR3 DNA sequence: TGTGCCAGCGCACAGGGTAGGGGGCCCCAGCATTTT.

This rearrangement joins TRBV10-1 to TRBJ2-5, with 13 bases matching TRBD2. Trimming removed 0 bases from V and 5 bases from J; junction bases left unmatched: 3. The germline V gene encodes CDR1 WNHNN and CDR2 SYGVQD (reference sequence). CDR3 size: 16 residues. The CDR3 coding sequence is TGCGCCAGCAGTGAGTCGGGACTAGCGGGGCGGGAGACCCAGTACTTC. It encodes CASSESGLAGRETQYF.

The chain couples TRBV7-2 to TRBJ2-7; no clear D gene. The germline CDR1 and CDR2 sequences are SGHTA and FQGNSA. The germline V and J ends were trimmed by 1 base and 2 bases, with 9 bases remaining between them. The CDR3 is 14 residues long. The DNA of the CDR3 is TGTGCCAGCAGCTTAGAATATGGGCCCTACGAGCAGTACTTC. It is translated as CASSLEYGPYEQYF.

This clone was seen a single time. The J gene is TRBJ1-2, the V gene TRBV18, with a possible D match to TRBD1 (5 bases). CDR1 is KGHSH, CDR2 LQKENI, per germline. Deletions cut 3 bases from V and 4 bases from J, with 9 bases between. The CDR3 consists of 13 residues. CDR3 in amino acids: CASSPEQVYGYTF. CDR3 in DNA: TGTGCCAGCTCACCTGAACAGGTCTATGGCTACACCTTC.

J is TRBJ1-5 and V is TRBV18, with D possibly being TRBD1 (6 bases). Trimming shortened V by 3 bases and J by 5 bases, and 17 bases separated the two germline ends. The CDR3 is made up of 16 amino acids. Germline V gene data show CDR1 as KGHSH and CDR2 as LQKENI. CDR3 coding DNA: TGTGCCAGCTCACCCCAAGGAAACAGGGTCGATCAGCCCCAGCATTTT. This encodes CASSPQGNRVDQPQHF.

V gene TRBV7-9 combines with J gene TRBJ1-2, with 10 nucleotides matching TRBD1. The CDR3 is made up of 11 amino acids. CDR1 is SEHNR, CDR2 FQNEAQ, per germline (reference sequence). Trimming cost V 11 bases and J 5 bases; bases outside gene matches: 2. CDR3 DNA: TGTGCCGGGGACAGGGGATATGGCTACACCTTC. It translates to CAGDRGYGYTF.

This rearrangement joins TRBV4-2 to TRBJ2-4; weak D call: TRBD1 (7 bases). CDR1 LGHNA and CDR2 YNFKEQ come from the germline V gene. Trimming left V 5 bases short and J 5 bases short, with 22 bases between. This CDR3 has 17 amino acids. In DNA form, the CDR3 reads TGTGCCAGCAGCTCGGGGGTGGGACAGCTTTCCCAAAACATTCAGTACTTC. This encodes CASSSGVGQLSQNIQYF.

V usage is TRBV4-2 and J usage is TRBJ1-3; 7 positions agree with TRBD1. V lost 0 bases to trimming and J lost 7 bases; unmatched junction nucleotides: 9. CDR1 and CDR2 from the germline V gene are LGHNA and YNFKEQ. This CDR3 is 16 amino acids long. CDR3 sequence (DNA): TGTGCCAGCAGCCAAGAACGGACAGGTGCCTTCAACACCATATATTTT. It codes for CASSQERTGAFNTIYF.

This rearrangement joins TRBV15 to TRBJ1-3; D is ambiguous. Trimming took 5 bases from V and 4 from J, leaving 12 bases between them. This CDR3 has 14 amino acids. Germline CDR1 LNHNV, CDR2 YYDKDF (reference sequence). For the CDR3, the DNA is TGTGCCACCAGCTTTGGAGCAGACGGAAACACCATATATTTT. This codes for CATSFGADGNTIYF.

Written as DNA, the CDR3 is TGCGCCAGCAGCTTGGGGGGACAGGGTGGGACCTACGAGCAGTACTTC. Its protein product is CASSLGGQGGTYEQYF. The chain couples TRBV5-1 to TRBJ2-5; 9 positions match TRBD1. The end of the DNA fits TRBJ2-7 better, so the J call may be wrong. CDR1 SGHRS and CDR2 YFSETQ come from the germline V gene. CDR3 length: 16 amino acids.

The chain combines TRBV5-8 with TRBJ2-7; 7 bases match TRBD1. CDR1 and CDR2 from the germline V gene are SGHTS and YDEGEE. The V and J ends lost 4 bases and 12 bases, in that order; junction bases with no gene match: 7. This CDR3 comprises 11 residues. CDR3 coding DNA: TGTGCCAGCAGCCAAGACAGGGCTTTGTACTTC. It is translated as CASSQDRALYF. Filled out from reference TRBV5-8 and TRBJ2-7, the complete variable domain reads EAGVTQSPTHLIKTRGQQATLRCSPISGHTSVYWYQQALGLGLQFLLWYDEGEERNRGNFPPRFSGRQFPNYSSELNVNALELEDSALYLCASSQDRALYFGPGTRLTVT.

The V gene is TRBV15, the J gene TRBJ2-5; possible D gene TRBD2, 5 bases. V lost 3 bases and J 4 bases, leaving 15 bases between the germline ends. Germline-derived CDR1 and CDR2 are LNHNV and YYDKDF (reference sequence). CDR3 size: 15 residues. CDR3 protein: CATSRKGEVLETQYF. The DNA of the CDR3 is TGTGCCACCAGCAGGAAGGGAGAAGTGCTAGAGACCCAGTACTTC.

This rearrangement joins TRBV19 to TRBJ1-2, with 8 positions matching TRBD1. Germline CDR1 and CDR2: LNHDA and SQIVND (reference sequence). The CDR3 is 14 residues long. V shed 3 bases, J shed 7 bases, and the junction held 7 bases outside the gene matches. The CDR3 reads CASSIGRGLVGYTF. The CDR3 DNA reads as TGTGCCAGTAGTATCGGCAGGGGGCTGGTTGGCTACACCTTC.

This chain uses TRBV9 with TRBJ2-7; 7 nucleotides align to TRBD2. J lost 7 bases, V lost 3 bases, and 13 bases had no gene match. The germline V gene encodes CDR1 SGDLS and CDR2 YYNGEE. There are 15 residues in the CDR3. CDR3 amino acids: CASSARGGPPGEQYF. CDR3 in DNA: TGTGCCAGCAGCGCCCGCGGGGGACCGCCCGGGGAGCAGTACTTC.

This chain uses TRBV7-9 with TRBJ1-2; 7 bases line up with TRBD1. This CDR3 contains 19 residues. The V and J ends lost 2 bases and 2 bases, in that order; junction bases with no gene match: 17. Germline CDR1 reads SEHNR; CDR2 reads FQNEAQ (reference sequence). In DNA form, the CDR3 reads TGTGCCAGCAGCTTAATAGCGAAACTACCGGGACAGACCAACTATGGCTACACCTTC. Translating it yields CASSLIAKLPGQTNYGYTF.

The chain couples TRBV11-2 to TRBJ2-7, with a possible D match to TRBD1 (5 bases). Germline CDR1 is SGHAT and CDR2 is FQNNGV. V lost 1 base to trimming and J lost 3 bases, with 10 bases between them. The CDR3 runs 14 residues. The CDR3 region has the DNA TGTGCCAGCAGCTTAGCCCAGGGTGACTACGAGCAGTACTTC. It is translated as CASSLAQGDYEQYF.

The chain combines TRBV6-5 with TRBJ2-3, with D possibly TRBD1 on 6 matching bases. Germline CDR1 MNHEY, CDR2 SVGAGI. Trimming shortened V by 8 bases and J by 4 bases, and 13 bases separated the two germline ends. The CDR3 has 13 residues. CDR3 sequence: CASRGWGPDTQYF. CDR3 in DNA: TGTGCCAGCCGGGGTTGGGGGCCAGATACGCAGTATTTT.

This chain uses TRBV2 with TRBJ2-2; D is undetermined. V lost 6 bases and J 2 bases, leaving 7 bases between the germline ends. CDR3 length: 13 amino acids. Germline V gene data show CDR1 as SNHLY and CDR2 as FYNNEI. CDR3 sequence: CASRTENTGELFF. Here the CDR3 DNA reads TGTGCCAGCAGAACTGAAAACACCGGGGAGCTGTTTTTT.

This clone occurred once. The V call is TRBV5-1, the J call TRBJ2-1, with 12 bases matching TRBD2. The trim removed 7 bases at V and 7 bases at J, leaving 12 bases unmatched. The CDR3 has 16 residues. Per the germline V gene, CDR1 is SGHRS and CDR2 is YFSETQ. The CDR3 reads CASGFLTSGSVNEQFF. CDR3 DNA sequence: TGCGCCAGCGGATTTCTGACTAGCGGGAGCGTTAATGAGCAGTTCTTC.

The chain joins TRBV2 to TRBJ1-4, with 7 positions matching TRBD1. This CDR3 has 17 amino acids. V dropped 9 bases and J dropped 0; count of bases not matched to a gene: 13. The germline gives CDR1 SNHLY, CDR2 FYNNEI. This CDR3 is CARRQGGFNATNEKLFF. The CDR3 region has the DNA TGTGCCAGGAGACAGGGCGGGTTTAATGCAACTAATGAAAAACTGTTTTTT.

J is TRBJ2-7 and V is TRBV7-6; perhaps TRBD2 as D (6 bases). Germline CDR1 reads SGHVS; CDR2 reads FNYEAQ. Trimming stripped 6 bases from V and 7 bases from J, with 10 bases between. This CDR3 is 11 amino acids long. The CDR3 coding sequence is TGTGCCAGCAGTCCAGGGAGGGAGCAGTACTTC. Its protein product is CASSPGREQYF. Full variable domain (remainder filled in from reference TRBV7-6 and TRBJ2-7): GAGVSQSPRYKVTKRGQDVALRCDPISGHVSLYWYRQALGQGPEFLTYFNYEAQQDKSGLPNDRFSAERPEGSISTLTIQRTEQRDSAMYRCASSPGREQYFGPGTRLTVT.

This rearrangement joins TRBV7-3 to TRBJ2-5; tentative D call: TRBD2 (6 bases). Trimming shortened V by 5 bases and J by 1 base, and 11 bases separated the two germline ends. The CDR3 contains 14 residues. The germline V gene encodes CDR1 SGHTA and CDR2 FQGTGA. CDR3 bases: TGTGCCAGCAGCCGCAACGGGGGCCAAGAGACCCAGTACTTC. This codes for CASSRNGGQETQYF.

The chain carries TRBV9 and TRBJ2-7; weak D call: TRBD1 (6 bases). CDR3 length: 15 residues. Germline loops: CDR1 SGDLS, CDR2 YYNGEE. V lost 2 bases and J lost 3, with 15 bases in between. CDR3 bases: TGTGCCAGCAGCGTGGGACACCCGCAGAACTACGAGCAGTACTTC. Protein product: CASSVGHPQNYEQYF. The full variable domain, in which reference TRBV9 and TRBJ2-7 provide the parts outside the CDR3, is DSGVTQTPKHLITATGQRVTLRCSPRSGDLSVYWYQQSLDQGLQFLIQYYNGEERAKGNILERFSAQQFPDLHSELNLSSLELGDSALYFCASSVGHPQNYEQYFGPGTRLTVT.

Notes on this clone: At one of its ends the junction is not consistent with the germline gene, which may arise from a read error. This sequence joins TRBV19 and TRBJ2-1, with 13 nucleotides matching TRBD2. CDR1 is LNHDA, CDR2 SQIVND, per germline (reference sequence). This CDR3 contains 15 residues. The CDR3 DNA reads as TGTGTCAGTAGCCCGACTAGCGGGGGGTACAATGAGCAGTTCTTC. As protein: CVSSPTSGGYNEQFF. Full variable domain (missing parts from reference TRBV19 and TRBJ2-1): DGGITQSPKYLFRKEGQNVTLSCEQNLNHDAMYWYRQDPGQGLRLIYYSQIVNDFQKGDIAEGYSVSREKKESFPLTVTSAQKNPTAFYLCVSSPTSGGYNEQFFGPGTRLTVL.

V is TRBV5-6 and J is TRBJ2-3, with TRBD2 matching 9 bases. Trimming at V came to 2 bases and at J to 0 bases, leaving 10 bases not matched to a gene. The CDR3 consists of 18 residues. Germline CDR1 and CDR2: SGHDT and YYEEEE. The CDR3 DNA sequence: TGTGCCAGCAGCTTTGTGTTAGCGGGGGATTCTAGCACAGATACGCAGTATTTT. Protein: CASSFVLAGDSSTDTQYF.

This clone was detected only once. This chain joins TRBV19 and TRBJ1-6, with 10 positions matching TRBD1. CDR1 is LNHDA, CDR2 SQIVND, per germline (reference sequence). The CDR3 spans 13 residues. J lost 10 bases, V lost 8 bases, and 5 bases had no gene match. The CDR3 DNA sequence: TGTGCCAGTTCCGGGACAGGGGAATCACCCCTCCACTTT. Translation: CASSGTGESPLHF.

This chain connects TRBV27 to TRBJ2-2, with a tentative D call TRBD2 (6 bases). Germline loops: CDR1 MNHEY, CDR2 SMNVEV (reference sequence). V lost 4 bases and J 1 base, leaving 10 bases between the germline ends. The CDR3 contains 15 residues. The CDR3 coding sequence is TGTGCCAGCAGTTGGCGGGGAGGGAACACCGGGGAGCTGTTTTTT. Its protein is CASSWRGGNTGELFF.

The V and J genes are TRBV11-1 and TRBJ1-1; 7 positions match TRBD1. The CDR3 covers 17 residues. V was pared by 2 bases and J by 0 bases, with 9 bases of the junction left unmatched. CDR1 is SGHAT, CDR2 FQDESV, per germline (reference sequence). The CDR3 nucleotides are TGTGCCAGCAGCTTATACGCCAGGGGGGTTATGAACACTGAAGCTTTCTTT. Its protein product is CASSLYARGVMNTEAFF.

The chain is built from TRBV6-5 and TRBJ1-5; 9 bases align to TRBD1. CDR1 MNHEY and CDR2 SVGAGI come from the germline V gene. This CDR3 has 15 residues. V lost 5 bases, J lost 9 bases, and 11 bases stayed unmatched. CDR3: CASSPRQGGRGPQHF. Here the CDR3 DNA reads TGTGCCAGCAGTCCGCGACAGGGGGGGCGCGGGCCCCAGCATTTT.